This TCR beta chain is from a study of memory CD4+ T cells and cytomegalovirus serostatus. Study-level background: This sample comes from healthy Belgian adults, under 10 CMV seropositive, around 26 seronegative.

A note on this clone: The antigen is unknown.

Single viable CD3+CD4+CD8-CD45RO+ cells were sorted as the memory CD4+ T cells. V was pared by 2 bases and J by 0 bases, with 2 bases between. The CDR3 spans 13 residues. CDR1 and CDR2 from the germline V gene are MDHEN and SYDVKM. The data were produced by immunoSEQ multiplex PCR, yet TCRdb's version contains in-frame clones alone and is incomplete. This table holds over 55,000 clones, roughly four fifths found once. General study results and limits: Each of approximately 61 CMV-associated TCRbeta sequences occurred in one to five individuals. Repertoires predicted CMV serostatus with median bootstrapped AUC of about 0.96.

The rearrangement links TRBV28 to TRBJ1-3; D unresolved. This clonotype originated in an adult in good health and CMV-seronegative. The source material was memory CD4+ T cells from blood. CDR3 region: CASSLVSGNTIYF. The CDR3 bases are TGTGCCAGCAGTTTAGTCTCTGGAAACACCATATATTTT.